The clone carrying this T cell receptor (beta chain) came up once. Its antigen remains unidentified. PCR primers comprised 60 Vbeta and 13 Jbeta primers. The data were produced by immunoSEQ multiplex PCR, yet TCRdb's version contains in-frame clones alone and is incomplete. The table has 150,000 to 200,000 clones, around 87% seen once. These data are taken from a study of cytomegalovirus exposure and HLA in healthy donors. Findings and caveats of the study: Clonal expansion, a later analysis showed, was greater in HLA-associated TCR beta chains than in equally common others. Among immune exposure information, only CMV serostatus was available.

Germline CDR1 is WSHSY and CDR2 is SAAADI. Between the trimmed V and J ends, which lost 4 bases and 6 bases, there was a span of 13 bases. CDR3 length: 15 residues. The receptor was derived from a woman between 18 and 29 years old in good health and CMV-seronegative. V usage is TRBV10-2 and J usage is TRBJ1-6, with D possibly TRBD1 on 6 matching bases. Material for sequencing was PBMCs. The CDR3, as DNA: TGCGCCAGCAGTGTTACAGGGACGGGTAATTCACCCCTCCACTTT. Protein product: CASSVTGTGNSPLHF.